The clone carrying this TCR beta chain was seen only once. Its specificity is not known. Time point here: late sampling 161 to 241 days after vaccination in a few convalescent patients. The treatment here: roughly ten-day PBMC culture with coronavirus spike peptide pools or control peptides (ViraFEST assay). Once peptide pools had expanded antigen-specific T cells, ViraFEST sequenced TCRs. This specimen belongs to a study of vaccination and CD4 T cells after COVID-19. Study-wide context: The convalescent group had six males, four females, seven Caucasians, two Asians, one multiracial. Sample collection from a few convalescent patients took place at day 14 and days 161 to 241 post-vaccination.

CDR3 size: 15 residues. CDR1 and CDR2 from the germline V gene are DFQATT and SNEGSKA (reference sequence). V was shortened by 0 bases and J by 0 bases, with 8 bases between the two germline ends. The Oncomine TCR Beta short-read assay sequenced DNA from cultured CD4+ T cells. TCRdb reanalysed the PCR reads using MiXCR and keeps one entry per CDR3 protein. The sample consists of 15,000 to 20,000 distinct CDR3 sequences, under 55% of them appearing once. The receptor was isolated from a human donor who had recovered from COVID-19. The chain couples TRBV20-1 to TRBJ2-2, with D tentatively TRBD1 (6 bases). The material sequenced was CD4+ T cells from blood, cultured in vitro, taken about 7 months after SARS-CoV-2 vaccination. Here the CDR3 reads CSARDGQTNTGELFF. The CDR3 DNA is TGCAGTGCTAGAGATGGACAGACGAACACCGGGGAGCTGTTTTTT.